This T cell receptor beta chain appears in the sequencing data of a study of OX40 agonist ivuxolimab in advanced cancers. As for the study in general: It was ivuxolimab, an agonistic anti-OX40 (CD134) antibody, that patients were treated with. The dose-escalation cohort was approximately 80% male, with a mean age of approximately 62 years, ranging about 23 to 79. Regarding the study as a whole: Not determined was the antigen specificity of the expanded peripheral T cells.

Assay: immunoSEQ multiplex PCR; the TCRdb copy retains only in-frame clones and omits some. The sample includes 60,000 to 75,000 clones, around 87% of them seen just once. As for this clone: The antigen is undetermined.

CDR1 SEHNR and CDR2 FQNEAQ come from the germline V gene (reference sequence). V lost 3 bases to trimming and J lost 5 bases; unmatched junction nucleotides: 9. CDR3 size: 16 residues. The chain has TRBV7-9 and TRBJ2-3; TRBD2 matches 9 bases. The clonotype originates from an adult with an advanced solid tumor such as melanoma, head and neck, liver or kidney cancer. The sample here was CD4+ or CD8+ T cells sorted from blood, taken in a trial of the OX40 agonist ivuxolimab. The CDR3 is CASSLHNAGGIDTQYF. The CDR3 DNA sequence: TGTGCCAGCAGCTTGCACAACGCGGGAGGGATAGATACGCAGTATTTT.